This entry lists 32 T cell receptor beta chains sequenced from one sample in a study of beta chain features in type 1 diabetes. Sequenced material consisted of expressed TCRB transcripts (all of the isolated RNA was reverse transcribed). Assay: immunoSEQ multiplex PCR; the TCRdb copy retains only in-frame clones and omits some. The sample carries 680,000 or so clones, about a sixth recorded once. The sample taken for sequencing was naive CD4+ T cells from blood. All receptors come from a man between 18 and 35 years old in good health.

As for this clone: Other DNA sequences in this sample translate to the same CDR3. The chain employs TRBV5-1 and TRBJ2-5; TRBD2 agrees at 12 bases. After removal of 0 bases from V and 2 bases from J, the junction contained 2 bases not matched to a gene. CDR3 length: 16 amino acids. Germline lookup yields CDR1 SGHRS and CDR2 YFSETQ. The CDR3 DNA follows: TGCGCCAGCAGCTTGGCGACTAGCGGGGGACAAGAGACCCAGTACTTC. Protein: CASSLATSGGQETQYF.

This clone was recorded a few times. This rearrangement joins TRBV6-5 to TRBJ2-5; D is possibly TRBD2 (6 bases). The CDR3 sequence is 13 residues long. Between the trimmed V and J ends, which lost 6 bases and 8 bases, there was a span of 16 bases. The germline CDR1 and CDR2 sequences are MNHEY and SVGAGI. The CDR3 here is CASRGTLPNTQYF. In DNA form, the CDR3 reads TGTGCCAGCAGAGGGACTCTCCCAAACACCCAGTACTTC.

This chain connects TRBV5-1 to TRBJ2-2; D is uncertain. Germline CDR1 reads SGHRS; CDR2 reads YFSETQ. Trimming stripped 4 bases from V and 1 base from J, with 23 bases between. This CDR3 has 19 amino acids. This chain's CDR3 is CASSPTRQSLRWNTGELFF. CDR3 coding DNA: TGCGCCAGCAGCCCCACCCGGCAGTCGCTCCGATGGAACACCGGGGAGCTGTTTTTT.

In its sample, this clone was seen a few times. The V and J genes are TRBV7-2 and TRBJ1-5; no definite D call. Trimming stripped 1 base from V and 2 bases from J, with 9 bases between. The CDR3 runs to 15 residues. CDR1 is SGHTA and CDR2 is FQGNSA in the germline V gene. For the CDR3, the DNA is TGTGCCAGCAGCTTAGAGGGAAGTCGCAATCAGCCCCAGCATTTT. Its translation is CASSLEGSRNQPQHF.

The rearrangement links TRBV10-3 to TRBJ2-1; D unresolved. Germline V gene lookup returns CDR1 ENHRY and CDR2 SYGVKD. The CDR3 length is 13 residues. With 2 bases removed from V and 4 bases from J, the gap between germline ends came to 6 bases. This CDR3 reads CAISEDSYNEQFF. CDR3 nucleotides: TGTGCCATCAGTGAGGACTCTTACAATGAGCAGTTCTTC.

This clone was seen a few times. The chain carries TRBV5-4 and TRBJ2-1; unclear D gene. The germline CDR1 and CDR2 sequences are SGHNT and YYREEE (reference sequence). The length of the CDR3 is 14 residues. V was shortened by 0 bases and J by 4 bases, with 8 bases between the two germline ends. As DNA, the CDR3 is TGTGCCAGCAGCTTGGGACGTTCTTACAATGAGCAGTTCTTC. Translating gives CASSLGRSYNEQFF.

This clone was seen a handful of times. The chain is built from TRBV4-1 and TRBJ1-2; D ambiguous. V shed 0 bases and J shed 2 bases, with 19 bases lying between them. This CDR3 comprises 18 residues. Per the germline V gene, CDR1 is MGHRA and CDR2 is YSYEKL. The CDR3: CASSQERSRESSNYGYTF. CDR3 nucleotides: TGCGCCAGCAGCCAAGAGAGGAGCCGGGAGTCGTCGAACTATGGCTACACCTTC.

V is TRBV28 and J is TRBJ2-7; tentatively, D is TRBD1 (6 bases). The CDR3 is 13 residues long. Germline V gene lookup returns CDR1 MDHEN and CDR2 SYDVKM. V was cut by 8 bases and J by 2 bases, with 13 bases left in between. In DNA, the CDR3 is TGTGCCAGCTCAGGGGCCGCCACCTACGAGCAGTACTTC. Protein sequence: CASSGAATYEQYF.

This chain links TRBV5-1 with TRBJ2-7; D is undetermined. Deletions cut 8 bases from V and 4 bases from J, with 16 bases between. Germline V gives CDR1 SGHRS, CDR2 YFSETQ. The CDR3 is 13 amino acids. Here the CDR3 reads CASGWDSTYEQYF. CDR3 nucleotide sequence: TGCGCCAGTGGGTGGGATTCAACTTACGAGCAGTACTTC.

The rearrangement links TRBV25-1 to TRBJ2-2, with TRBD1 identical over 9 bases. Germline V gene lookup returns CDR1 MGHDK and CDR2 SYGVNS. The CDR3 loop spans 15 amino acids. The junction had 5 bases not matched to a gene; V was cut back by 5 bases and J by 4 bases. CDR3 nucleotides: TGTGCCAGCAGTTTCCGGGACAGGGTCACCGGGGAGCTGTTTTTT. It codes for CASSFRDRVTGELFF. The full variable domain, rest sourced from reference TRBV25-1 and TRBJ2-2, is EADIYQTPRYLVIGTGKKITLECSQTMGHDKMYWYQQDPGMELHLIHYSYGVNSTEKGDLSSESTVSRIRTEHFPLTLESARPSHTSQYLCASSFRDRVTGELFFGEGSRLTVL.

This chain connects TRBV5-1 to TRBJ2-7; D is undetermined. The CDR3 is 13 amino acids. Germline CDR1 reads SGHRS; CDR2 reads YFSETQ. Trimming removed 0 bases at V and 3 bases at J, with 7 bases between. The CDR3: CASSLEQYYEQYF. The CDR3 nucleotides read TGCGCCAGCAGCTTGGAACAGTACTACGAGCAGTACTTC.

This chain links TRBV5-1 with TRBJ2-3; a weak D match, TRBD2 (6 bases). CDR3 length equals 15 residues. V was trimmed by 4 bases and J by 3 bases, leaving 15 bases between them. Germline V gene lookup returns CDR1 SGHRS and CDR2 YFSETQ. For the CDR3, the DNA is TGCGCCAGCAGCCGGGACTCGGCCAGGACAGATACGCAGTATTTT. Translating gives CASSRDSARTDTQYF.

J is TRBJ2-3 and V is TRBV7-2, with 10 positions matching TRBD1. The CDR3 length is 16 residues. Germline V gene lookup returns CDR1 SGHTA and CDR2 FQGNSA. V was pared by 4 bases and J by 1 base, with 5 bases of the junction left unmatched. CDR3 DNA sequence: TGTGCCAGCAGCTATCGACAGGGGGCTGGCACAGATACGCAGTATTTT. This codes for CASSYRQGAGTDTQYF.

The chain employs TRBV28 and TRBJ2-1; 10 bases map to TRBD1. The CDR3 has 15 residues. V dropped 8 bases and J dropped 7; count of bases not matched to a gene: 11. Per germline, CDR1 MDHEN and CDR2 SYDVKM. The CDR3 coding sequence is TGTGCCAGCCATAAATTGGACAGGGGGACGAATGAGCAGTTCTTC. Protein product: CASHKLDRGTNEQFF.

This clone has a handful of counts. The V call is TRBV7-9, the J call TRBJ1-1, with D perhaps matching TRBD1 (5 bases). Germline V gene data show CDR1 as SEHNR and CDR2 as FQNEAQ (reference sequence). Trimming took off 8 bases at V and 0 bases at J, with 19 bases between the two ends. This CDR3 contains 16 residues. The DNA for the CDR3 is TGTGCCAGCCCCGCCGGGGGGACGACTTTGAACACTGAAGCTTTCTTT. Its protein product is CASPAGGTTLNTEAFF. Drawing the rest from reference TRBV7-9 and TRBJ1-1, the complete variable domain is DTGVSQNPRHKITKRGQNVTFRCDPISEHNRLYWYRQTLGQGPEFLTYFQNEAQLEKSRLLSDRFSAERPKGSFSTLEIQRTEQGDSAMYLCASPAGGTTLNTEAFFGQGTRLTVV.

This clone appeared a few times. V gene TRBV28 combines with J gene TRBJ2-1, with D hard to call. This CDR3 spans 12 amino acids. Trimming took off 6 bases at V and 11 bases at J, with 14 bases between the two ends. Germline V lookup: CDR1 MDHEN, CDR2 SYDVKM. The CDR3 DNA sequence: TGTGCCAGCAGATCCCCCCCGGTAAAGCAGTTCTTC. This translates into CASRSPPVKQFF.

This clone was seen only a few times. The chain links TRBV12-5 to TRBJ1-3; unclear D gene. CDR3 size: 13 residues. Germline-derived CDR1 and CDR2 are LGHNT and FRNRAP. With 6 bases removed from V and 1 base from J, the gap between germline ends came to 7 bases. CDR3 DNA: TGTGCTAGTGGCCTCTCTTCTGGAAACACCATATATTTT. This translates into CASGLSSGNTIYF.

For the CDR3, the DNA is TGTGCCAGTAGTCCCCTTAGGCCCGGCGGGGCTAACAATGAGCAGTTCTTC. It translates to CASSPLRPGGANNEQFF. The rearrangement uses TRBV19 and TRBJ2-1; tentative D call: TRBD2 (6 bases). Per germline, CDR1 LNHDA and CDR2 SQIVND (reference sequence). The CDR3 contains 17 residues. The V and J ends lost 5 bases and 5 bases respectively, with 22 bases between them.

This clone was picked up a small number of times. CDR3 amino acids: CASSLAAANSYNEQFF. The CDR3 DNA sequence: TGTGCCAGCAGCTTAGCTGCGGCTAATTCCTACAATGAGCAGTTCTTC. V usage is TRBV7-2 and J usage is TRBJ2-1; D remains unclear. From germline, CDR1 is SGHTA and CDR2 FQGNSA. Trimming left V 0 bases short and J 1 base short, with 10 bases between. This CDR3 is built from 16 residues.

This clone was detected a few times. Other nucleotide sequences in the sample specify the same CDR3. The V gene is TRBV10-3, the J gene TRBJ1-3; D uncertain. Trimming pared 4 bases from V and 1 base from J, leaving 5 bases between. Germline CDR1 ENHRY, CDR2 SYGVKD. The CDR3 consists of 13 residues. CDR3 DNA sequence: TGTGCCATCAGTGGGGGTTCTGGAAACACCATATATTTT. Translated, it gives CAISGGSGNTIYF.

This clone occurred a few times. The sample contains more than one DNA sequence encoding this CDR3. The rearrangement links TRBV9 to TRBJ1-4; D unresolved. V lost 0 bases, J lost 0 bases, and 3 bases lay in between. The CDR3 is 14 residues long. Germline V gene lookup returns CDR1 SGDLS and CDR2 YYNGEE. The CDR3 DNA sequence: TGTGCCAGCAGCGTAGGCCCAACTAATGAAAAACTGTTTTTT. Residues: CASSVGPTNEKLFF.

The sample holds a few counts of this clone. The chain is built from TRBV28 and TRBJ1-2; no clear D. Per the germline V gene, CDR1 is MDHEN and CDR2 is SYDVKM. This CDR3 spans 13 amino acids. V was trimmed by 4 bases and J by 0 bases, leaving 6 bases between them. CDR3 bases: TGTGCCAGCAGTTCCAGAGCTAACTATGGCTACACCTTC. Amino acids: CASSSRANYGYTF.

This chain links TRBV7-9 with TRBJ2-2, with D possibly matching TRBD2 (7 bases). From germline, CDR1 is SEHNR and CDR2 FQNEAQ (reference sequence). Trimming cost V 1 base and J 3 bases, with 15 bases left between them. The CDR3 extends over 17 amino acids. The CDR3 region is CASSLGWRGPDTGELFF. CDR3 DNA sequence: TGTGCCAGCAGCTTAGGGTGGCGGGGGCCAGACACCGGGGAGCTGTTTTTT.

The rearrangement uses TRBV6-5 and TRBJ1-1, with 7 bases matching TRBD1. The length of the CDR3 is 15 residues. The V and J ends lost 6 bases and 3 bases, in that order; junction bases with no gene match: 10. Germline values: CDR1 MNHEY, CDR2 SVGAGI. CDR3 DNA: TGTGCCAGCAGCCCTATCGGACAGGCCTACACTGAAGCTTTCTTT. This translates into CASSPIGQAYTEAFF.

The sample holds a few counts of this clone. J is TRBJ1-6 and V is TRBV7-9; D unresolved. The V end lost 1 base, the J end lost 5 bases, and 9 bases lay between the germline ends. Germline CDR1 reads SEHNR; CDR2 reads FQNEAQ (reference sequence). CDR3 length: 15 amino acids. CDR3 sequence: CASSLERQDNSPLHF. In DNA, the CDR3 is TGTGCCAGCAGCTTAGAGCGGCAGGATAATTCACCCCTCCACTTT.

The rearrangement uses TRBV28 and TRBJ1-2; D is undetermined. The CDR3 covers 14 residues. The V and J ends lost 4 bases and 4 bases respectively, with 13 bases between them. CDR1 is MDHEN, CDR2 SYDVKM, per germline. The CDR3 region has the DNA TGTGCCAGCAGTTCGGCTCGGGCCCCCTATGGCTACACCTTC. This translates into CASSSARAPYGYTF.

This clone was counted only a few times. The chain links TRBV11-2 to TRBJ2-1; TRBD1 is a possible D gene (5 bases). V lost 1 base and J lost 6, with 16 bases in between. Germline loops: CDR1 SGHAT, CDR2 FQNNGV. This CDR3 contains 16 residues. As DNA, the CDR3 is TGTGCCAGCAGCTTAGGGATCCAGGTAGGGGCCAATGAGCAGTTCTTC. This encodes CASSLGIQVGANEQFF.

A few counts support this clone. The genes are TRBV10-3 and TRBJ2-3, with D perhaps matching TRBD1 (5 bases). V lost 2 bases and J 4 bases, leaving 13 bases between the germline ends. The CDR3 covers 15 residues. Germline CDR1 ENHRY, CDR2 SYGVKD. CDR3 in amino acids: CAISEQGSGPDTQYF. The DNA of the CDR3 is TGTGCCATCAGTGAGCAGGGTTCCGGTCCAGATACGCAGTATTTT.

The chain uses TRBV18 and TRBJ2-7, with 9 bases matching TRBD1. The CDR3 has 15 residues. The germline V gene has CDR1 KGHSH and CDR2 LQKENI. V trimming: 6 bases; J trimming: 3 bases; junction bases outside the gene matches: 9. The DNA of the CDR3 is TGTGCCAGCTCCCTAAACGGACAGGGGAACTACGAGCAGTACTTC. This sequence encodes CASSLNGQGNYEQYF. Combining the CDR3 with reference TRBV18 and TRBJ2-7 gives the whole variable domain NAGVMQNPRHLVRRRGQEARLRCSPMKGHSHVYWYRQLPEEGLKFMVYLQKENIIDESGMPKERFSAEFPKEGPSILRIQQVVRGDSAAYFCASSLNGQGNYEQYFGPGTRLTVT.

The chain recombines TRBV7-3 with TRBJ2-1, with D perhaps being TRBD1 or TRBD2 (5 bases each). Looked up from germline, CDR1 is SGHTA and CDR2 is FQGTGA. Trimming removed 5 bases at V and 0 bases at J, with 14 bases between. This CDR3 region has 16 residues. The CDR3 DNA follows: TGTGCCAGCAGCCAACAGCGGACAAGCTCCTACAATGAGCAGTTCTTC. Its protein product is CASSQQRTSSYNEQFF.

This chain connects TRBV6-5 to TRBJ2-7; D is ambiguous. CDR3 length equals 13 residues. The germline V and J ends were trimmed by 5 bases and 7 bases, with 15 bases remaining between them. Germline CDR1 MNHEY, CDR2 SVGAGI. For the CDR3, the DNA is TGTGCCAGCAGTCTCGCCCAGCTTGGAGAGCAGTACTTC. Its translation: CASSLAQLGEQYF.

This clone was counted a few times. The rearrangement joins TRBV5-1 to TRBJ1-2; TRBD1 matches at 10 bases. In germline, CDR1 is SGHRS, CDR2 YFSETQ. The CDR3 is made up of 14 amino acids. Germline trimming cut 3 bases from V and 2 bases from J; bases unmatched to any gene: 1. In nucleotides, the CDR3 is TGCGCCAGCAGCTCGGGACAGGGGAACTATGGCTACACCTTC. It yields the protein CASSSGQGNYGYTF.